A few counts support the clone carrying this T cell receptor (beta chain). Authors of the study amplified TCR beta CDR3 regions from RNA transcripts. HTBI primers were the set used in a first-round RT-PCR of the TCR CDR3. TCRdb re-called the multiplex PCR reads through MiXCR, storing one row per CDR3 protein. The data hold hundreds of thousands of distinct CDR3 sequences, with 14% to 15% observed a single time. The V gene's germline CDR1 is SQVTM and CDR2 ANQGSEA. Trimming at V came to 7 bases and at J to 4 bases, leaving 4 bases not matched to a gene. CDR3 length: 12 residues. The sample is drawn from a study of T cells in Graves' hyperthyroidism and ophthalmopathy.

This sequence was found in a middle-aged woman with Graves' ophthalmopathy. The sequencing input was blood. This chain uses TRBV29-1 with TRBJ2-3; TRBD1 matches at 8 bases. Written as DNA, the CDR3 is TGCAGCGGTGACAGGGGACCAGATACGCAGTATTTT. Its translation: CSGDRGPDTQYF.